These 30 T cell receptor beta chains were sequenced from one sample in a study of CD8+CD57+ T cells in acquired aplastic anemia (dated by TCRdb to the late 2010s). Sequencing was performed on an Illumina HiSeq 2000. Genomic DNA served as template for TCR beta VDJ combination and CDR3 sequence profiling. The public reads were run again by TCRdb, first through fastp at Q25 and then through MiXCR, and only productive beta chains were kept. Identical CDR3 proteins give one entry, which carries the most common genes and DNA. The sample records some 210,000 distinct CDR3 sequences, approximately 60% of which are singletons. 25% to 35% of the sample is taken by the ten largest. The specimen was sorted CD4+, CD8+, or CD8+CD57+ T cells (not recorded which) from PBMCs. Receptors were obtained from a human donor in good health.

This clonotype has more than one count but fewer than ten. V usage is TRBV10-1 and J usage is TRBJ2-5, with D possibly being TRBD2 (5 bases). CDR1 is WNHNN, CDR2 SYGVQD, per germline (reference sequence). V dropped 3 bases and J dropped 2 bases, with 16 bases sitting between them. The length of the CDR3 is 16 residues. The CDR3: CASSEPRGVGQETQYF. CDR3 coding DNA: TGCGCCAGCAGTGAACCTCGGGGAGTGGGTCAAGAGACCCAGTACTTC.

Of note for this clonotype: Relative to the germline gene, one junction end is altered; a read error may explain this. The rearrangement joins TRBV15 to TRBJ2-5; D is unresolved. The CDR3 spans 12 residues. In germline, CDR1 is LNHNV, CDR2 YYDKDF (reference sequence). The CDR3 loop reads CATSRDQATQCF. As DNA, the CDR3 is TGTGCCACCAGCAGAGATCAAGCGACCCAGTGCTTC. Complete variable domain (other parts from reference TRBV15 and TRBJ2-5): DAMVIQNPRYQVTQFGKPVTLSCSQTLNHNVMYWYQQKSSQAPKLLFHYYDKDFNNEADTPDNFQSRRPNTSFCFLDIRSPGLGDTAMYLCATSRDQATQCFGPGTRLLVL.

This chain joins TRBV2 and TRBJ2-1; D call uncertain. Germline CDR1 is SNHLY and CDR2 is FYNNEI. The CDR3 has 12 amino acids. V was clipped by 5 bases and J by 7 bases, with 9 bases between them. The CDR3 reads CASSYRPNEQFF. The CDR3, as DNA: TGTGCCAGCAGTTACCGTCCGAATGAGCAGTTCTTC.

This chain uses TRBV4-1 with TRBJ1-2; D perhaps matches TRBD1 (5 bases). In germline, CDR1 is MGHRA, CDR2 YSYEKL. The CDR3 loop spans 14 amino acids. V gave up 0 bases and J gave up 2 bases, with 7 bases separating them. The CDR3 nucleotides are TGCGCCAGCAGCCAAGAGACAGCAAACTATGGCTACACCTTC. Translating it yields CASSQETANYGYTF.

The CDR3 is CASRSTGFYEQYF. CDR3 in DNA: TGTGCCAGCAGATCAACAGGGTTCTACGAGCAGTACTTC. The gene calls are TRBV12-3 or TRBV12-4 and TRBJ2-7; D might be TRBD1 (6 bases). Trimming removed 6 bases at V and 3 bases at J, with 12 bases between. This CDR3 contains 13 residues.

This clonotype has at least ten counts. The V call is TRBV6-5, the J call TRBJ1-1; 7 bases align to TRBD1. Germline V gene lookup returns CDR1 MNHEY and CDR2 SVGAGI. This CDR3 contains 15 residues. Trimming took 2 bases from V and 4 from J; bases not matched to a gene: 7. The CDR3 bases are TGTGCCAGCAGTTACAGAGGGGGCGCGGGCACTGAAGCTTTCTTT. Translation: CASSYRGGAGTEAFF.

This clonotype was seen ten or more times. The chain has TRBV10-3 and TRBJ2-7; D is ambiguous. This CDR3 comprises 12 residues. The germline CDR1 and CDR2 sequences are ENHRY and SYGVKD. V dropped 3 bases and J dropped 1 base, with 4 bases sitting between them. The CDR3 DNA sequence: TGTGCCATCAGTGAAGAGTCCTACGAGCAGTACTTC. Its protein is CAISEESYEQYF.

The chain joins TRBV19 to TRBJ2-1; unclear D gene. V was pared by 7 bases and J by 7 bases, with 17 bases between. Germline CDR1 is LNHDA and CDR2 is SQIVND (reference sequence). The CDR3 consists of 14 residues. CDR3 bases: TGTGCCAGTACGCGAATGGGTTTGGGGAATGAGCAGTTCTTC. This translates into CASTRMGLGNEQFF.

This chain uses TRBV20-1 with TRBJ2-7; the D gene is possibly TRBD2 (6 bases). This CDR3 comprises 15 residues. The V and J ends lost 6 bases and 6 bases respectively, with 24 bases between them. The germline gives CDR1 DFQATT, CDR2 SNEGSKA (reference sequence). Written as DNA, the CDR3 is TGCAGTGCCACCAGCCAACCCGGGGGTTCACTCGAGCAGTACTTC. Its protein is CSATSQPGGSLEQYF.

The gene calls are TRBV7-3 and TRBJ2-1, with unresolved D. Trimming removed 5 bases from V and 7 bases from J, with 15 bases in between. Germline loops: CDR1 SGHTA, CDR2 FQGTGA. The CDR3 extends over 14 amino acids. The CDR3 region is CASSPSGVENEQFF. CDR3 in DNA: TGTGCCAGCAGCCCATCTGGGGTGGAGAATGAGCAGTTCTTC.

CDR3: CASSRQPPRTEAFF. The DNA of the CDR3 is TGTGCCAGCAGTCGACAGCCTCCGAGAACTGAAGCTTTCTTT. This rearrangement joins TRBV6-5 to TRBJ1-1, with D maybe TRBD1 (5 bases). CDR3 size: 14 residues. Germline V CDR1 and CDR2: MNHEY, SVGAGI. Trimming took 5 bases from V and 5 from J, leaving 15 bases between them.

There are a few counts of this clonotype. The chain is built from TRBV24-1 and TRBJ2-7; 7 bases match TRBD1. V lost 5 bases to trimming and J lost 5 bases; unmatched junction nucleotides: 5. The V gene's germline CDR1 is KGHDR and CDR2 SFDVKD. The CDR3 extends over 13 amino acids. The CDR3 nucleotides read TGTGCCACCAGTGCCCTAGGACAGGACGAGCAGTACTTC. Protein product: CATSALGQDEQYF.

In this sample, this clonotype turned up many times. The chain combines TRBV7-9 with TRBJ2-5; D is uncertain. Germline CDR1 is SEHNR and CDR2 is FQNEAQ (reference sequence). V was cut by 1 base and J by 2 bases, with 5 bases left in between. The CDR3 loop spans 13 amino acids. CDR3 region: CASSLVPQETQYF. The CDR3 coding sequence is TGTGCCAGCAGCTTAGTTCCACAAGAGACCCAGTACTTC.

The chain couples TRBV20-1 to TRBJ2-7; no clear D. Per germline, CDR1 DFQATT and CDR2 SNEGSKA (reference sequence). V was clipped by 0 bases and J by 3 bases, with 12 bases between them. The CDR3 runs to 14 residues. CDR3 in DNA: TGCAGTGCTAGAGATCGCCAGCCCCGCTACGAGCAGTACTTC. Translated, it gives CSARDRQPRYEQYF.

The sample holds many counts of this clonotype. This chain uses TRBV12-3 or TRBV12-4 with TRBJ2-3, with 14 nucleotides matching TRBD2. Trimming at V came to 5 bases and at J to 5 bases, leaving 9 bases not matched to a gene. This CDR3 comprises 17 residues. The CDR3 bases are TGTGCCAGCAGTCTCCCGACTAGCGGGGGGGATCGAGATACGCAGTATTTT. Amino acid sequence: CASSLPTSGGDRDTQYF.

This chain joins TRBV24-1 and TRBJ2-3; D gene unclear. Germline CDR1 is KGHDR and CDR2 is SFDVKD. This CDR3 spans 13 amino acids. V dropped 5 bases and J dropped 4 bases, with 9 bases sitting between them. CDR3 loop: CATSGARADTQYF. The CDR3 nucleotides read TGTGCCACCAGTGGCGCTAGGGCAGATACGCAGTATTTT.

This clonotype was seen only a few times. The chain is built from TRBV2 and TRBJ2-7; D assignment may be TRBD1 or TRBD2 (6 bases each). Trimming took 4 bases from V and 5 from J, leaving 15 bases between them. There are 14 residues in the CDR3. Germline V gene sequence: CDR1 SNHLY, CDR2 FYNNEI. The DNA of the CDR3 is TGTGCCAGCAGTGTGGGCAGGGGAGGCCACGAGCAGTACTTC. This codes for CASSVGRGGHEQYF.

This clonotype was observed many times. The CDR3 DNA reads as TGTGCCAGCAGCGTAGCTAGCGGGGATCTTAGAGATACGCAGTATTTT. Its protein is CASSVASGDLRDTQYF. The rearrangement uses TRBV9 and TRBJ2-3; 9 bases map to TRBD2. The CDR3 is made up of 16 amino acids. Germline V lookup: CDR1 SGDLS, CDR2 YYNGEE. V shed 0 bases, J shed 5 bases, and the junction held 7 bases outside the gene matches.

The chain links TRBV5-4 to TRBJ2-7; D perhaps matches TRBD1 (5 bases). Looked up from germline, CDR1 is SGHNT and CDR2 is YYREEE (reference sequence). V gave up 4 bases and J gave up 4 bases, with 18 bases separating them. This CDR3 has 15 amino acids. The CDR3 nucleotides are TGTGCCAGCAGCCTCGGCTTGCAGGGTGGGTACGAGCAGTACTTC. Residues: CASSLGLQGGYEQYF. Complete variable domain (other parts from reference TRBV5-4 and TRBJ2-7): ETGVTQSPTHLIKTRGQQVTLRCSSQSGHNTVSWYQQALGQGPQFIFQYYREEENGRGNFPPRFSGLQFPNYSSELNVNALELDDSALYLCASSLGLQGGYEQYFGPGTRLTVT.

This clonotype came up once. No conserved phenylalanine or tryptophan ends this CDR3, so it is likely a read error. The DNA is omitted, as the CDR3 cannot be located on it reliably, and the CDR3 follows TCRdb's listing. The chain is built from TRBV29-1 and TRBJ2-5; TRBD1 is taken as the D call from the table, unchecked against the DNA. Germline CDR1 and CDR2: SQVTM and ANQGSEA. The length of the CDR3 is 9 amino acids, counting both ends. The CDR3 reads CSVEGELPP.

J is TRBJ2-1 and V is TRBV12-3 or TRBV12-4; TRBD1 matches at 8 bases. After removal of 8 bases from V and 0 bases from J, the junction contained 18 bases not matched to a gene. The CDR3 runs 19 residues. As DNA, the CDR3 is TGTGCCAGCGCCCCTCTACCCACAGGGGGGCCTTACTCCTACAATGAGCAGTTCTTC. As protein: CASAPLPTGGPYSYNEQFF.

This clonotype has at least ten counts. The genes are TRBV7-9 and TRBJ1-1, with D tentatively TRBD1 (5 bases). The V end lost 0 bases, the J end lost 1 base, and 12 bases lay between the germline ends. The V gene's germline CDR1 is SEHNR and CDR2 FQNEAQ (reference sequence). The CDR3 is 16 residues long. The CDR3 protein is CASSLARSQGNTEAFF. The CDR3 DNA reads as TGTGCCAGCAGCTTAGCGAGGAGTCAGGGGAACACTGAAGCTTTCTTT. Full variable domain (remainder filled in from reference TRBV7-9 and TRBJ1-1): DTGVSQNPRHKITKRGQNVTFRCDPISEHNRLYWYRQTLGQGPEFLTYFQNEAQLEKSRLLSDRFSAERPKGSFSTLEIQRTEQGDSAMYLCASSLARSQGNTEAFFGQGTRLTVV.

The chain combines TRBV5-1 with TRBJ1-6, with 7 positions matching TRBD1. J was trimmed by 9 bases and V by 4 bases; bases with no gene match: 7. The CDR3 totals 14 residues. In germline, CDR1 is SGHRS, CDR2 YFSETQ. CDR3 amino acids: CASSEGTDGSPLHF. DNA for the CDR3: TGCGCCAGCAGCGAGGGGACAGACGGTTCACCCCTCCACTTT.

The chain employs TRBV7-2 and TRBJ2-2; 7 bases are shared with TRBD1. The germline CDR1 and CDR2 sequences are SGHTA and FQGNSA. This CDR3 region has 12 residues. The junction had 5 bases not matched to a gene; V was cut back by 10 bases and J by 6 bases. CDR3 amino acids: CAIWGQPGELFF. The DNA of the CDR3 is TGTGCCATCTGGGGACAGCCCGGGGAGCTGTTTTTT. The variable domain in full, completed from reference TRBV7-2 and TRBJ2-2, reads GAGVSQSPSNKVTEKGKDVELRCDPISGHTALYWYRQSLGQGLEFLIYFQGNSAPDKSGLPSDRFSAERTGGSVSTLTIQRTQQEDSAVYLCAIWGQPGELFFGEGSRLTVL.

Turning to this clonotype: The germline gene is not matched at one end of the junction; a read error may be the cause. In DNA form, the CDR3 reads TGTGCTAGCAGTCTAGCGCCTTACAATGAGCAGTTCTTC. Its translation: CASSLAPYNEQFF. The rearrangement links TRBV7-7 to TRBJ2-1, with a tentative D call TRBD2 (6 bases). The CDR3 runs 13 residues. Germline-derived CDR1 and CDR2 are SSHAT and FNYEAQ (reference sequence).

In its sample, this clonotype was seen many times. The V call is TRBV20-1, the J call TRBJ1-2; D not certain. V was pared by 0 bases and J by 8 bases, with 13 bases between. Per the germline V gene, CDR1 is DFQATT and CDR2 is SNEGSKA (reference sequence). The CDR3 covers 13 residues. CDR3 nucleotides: TGCAGTGCTAGAGATATAAGCGGAGAGGGCTACACCTTC. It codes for CSARDISGEGYTF.

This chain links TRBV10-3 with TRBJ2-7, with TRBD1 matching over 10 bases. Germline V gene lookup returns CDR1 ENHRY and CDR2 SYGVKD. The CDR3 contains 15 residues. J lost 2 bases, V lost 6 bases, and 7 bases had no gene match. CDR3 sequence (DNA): TGTGCCATCAGCTCCAGACAGGGGGCGGCCTACGAGCAGTACTTC. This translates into CAISSRQGAAYEQYF.

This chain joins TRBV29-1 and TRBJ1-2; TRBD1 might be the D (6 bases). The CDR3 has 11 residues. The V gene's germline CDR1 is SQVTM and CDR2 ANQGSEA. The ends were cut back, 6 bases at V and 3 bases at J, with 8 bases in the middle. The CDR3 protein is CSVQGYYGYTF. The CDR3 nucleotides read TGCAGCGTCCAGGGGTACTATGGCTACACCTTC.

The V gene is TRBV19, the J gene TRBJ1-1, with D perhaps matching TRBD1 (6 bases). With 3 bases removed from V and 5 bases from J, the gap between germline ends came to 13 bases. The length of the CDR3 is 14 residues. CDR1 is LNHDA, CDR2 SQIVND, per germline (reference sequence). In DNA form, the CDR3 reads TGTGCCAGTAGTATTTTAGGGGGTATGACTGAAGCTTTCTTT. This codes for CASSILGGMTEAFF.

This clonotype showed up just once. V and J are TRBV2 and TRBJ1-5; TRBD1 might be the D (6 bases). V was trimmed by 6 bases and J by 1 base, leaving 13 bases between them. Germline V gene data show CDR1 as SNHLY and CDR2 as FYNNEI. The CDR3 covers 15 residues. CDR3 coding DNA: TGTGCCAGCAGAACCACAGGGATGAGCAATCAGCCCCAGCATTTT. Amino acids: CASRTTGMSNQPQHF. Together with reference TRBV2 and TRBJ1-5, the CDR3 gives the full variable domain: EPEVTQTPSHQVTQMGQEVILRCVPISNHLYFYWYRQILGQKVEFLVSFYNNEISEKSEIFDDQFSVERPDGSNFTLKIRSTKLEDSAMYFCASRTTGMSNQPQHFGDGTRLSIL.